This T cell receptor (beta chain) comes out of a study of cytomegalovirus exposure and HLA in healthy donors. Overall study: In an early release, HLA-typed donors contributed tens of millions of unique TCR sequences. Whole-study findings and limits: It was confirmed in vitro that a few of the CMV-associated chains were specific for CMV antigens. The number of N-insertions in an Asian-associated ancestry cluster was reportedly below the approximately 700-donor mean in a later analysis.

13 Jbeta primers and 60 Vbeta primers were used for the PCR. Here immunoSEQ multiplex PCR was the method, and the copy in TCRdb shows in-frame clones only, minus some. Among 45,000 to 60,000 clones, more than 65% were seen once, and the ten largest hold 7% to 10%. Germline V lookup: CDR1 MNHEY, CDR2 SVGAGI. The length of the CDR3 is 14 residues. J gave up 2 bases and V 5 bases, and 6 bases lay outside the gene matches. With respect to this clone: Its antigen is not identified.

Source material: PBMCs. This clonotype was sampled from a woman in her fifties or sixties in good health and CMV-seronegative. The chain joins TRBV6-5 to TRBJ2-7; 7 positions match TRBD2. This chain's CDR3 is CASSPTSVPYEQYF. CDR3 DNA sequence: TGTGCCAGCAGTCCTACTAGCGTCCCCTACGAGCAGTACTTC.